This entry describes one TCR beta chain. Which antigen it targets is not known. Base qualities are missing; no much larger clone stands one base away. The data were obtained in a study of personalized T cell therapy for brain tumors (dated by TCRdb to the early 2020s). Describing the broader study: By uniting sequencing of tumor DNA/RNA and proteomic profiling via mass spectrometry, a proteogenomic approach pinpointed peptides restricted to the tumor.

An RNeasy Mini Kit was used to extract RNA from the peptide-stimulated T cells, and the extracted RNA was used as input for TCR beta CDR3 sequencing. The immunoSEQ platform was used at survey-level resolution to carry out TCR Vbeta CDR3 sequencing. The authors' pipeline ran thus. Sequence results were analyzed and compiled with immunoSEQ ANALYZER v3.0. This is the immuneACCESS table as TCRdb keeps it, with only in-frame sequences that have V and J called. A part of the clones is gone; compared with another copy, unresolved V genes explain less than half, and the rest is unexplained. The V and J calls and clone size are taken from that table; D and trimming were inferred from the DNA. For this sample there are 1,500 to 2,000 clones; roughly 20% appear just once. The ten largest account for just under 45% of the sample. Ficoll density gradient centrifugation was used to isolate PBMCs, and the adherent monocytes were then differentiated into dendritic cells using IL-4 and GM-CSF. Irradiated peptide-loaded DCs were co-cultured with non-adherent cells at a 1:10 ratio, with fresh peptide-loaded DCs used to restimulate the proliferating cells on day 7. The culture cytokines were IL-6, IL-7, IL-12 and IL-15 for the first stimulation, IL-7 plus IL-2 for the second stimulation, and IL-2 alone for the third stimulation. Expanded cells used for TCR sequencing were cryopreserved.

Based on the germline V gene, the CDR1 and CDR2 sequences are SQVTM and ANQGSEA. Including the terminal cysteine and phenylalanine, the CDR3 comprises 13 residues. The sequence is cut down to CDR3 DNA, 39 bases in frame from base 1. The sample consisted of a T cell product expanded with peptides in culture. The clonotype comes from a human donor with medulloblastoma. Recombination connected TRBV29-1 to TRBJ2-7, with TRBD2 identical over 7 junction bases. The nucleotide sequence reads TGCCGCGGCCATGGGGGGGTCTCCTACGAGCAGTACTTC. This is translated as CRGHGGVSYEQYF.